Given below is one T cell receptor (beta chain) in context. Its target is not known. The entry originates in a study of shared clonotypes between healthy human individuals. Naive CD8 cells comprised CD45RO-negative, CCR7-positively selected cells, excluding terminally differentiated effector memory CD45RA+ cells. Trimming took 3 bases from V and 4 from J, leaving 18 bases between them. The CDR3 covers 16 residues. Germline lookup yields CDR1 SGHAT and CDR2 FQNNGV. General study results and limits: Sharing across four donors was highest in naive CD4 (approximately 5%) and lowest in memory CD8 (approximately 0.4%). Relative to clonotypes present in all four donors, those not shared had lower generation probabilities.

Over several immunoSEQ plates, each subset's genomic DNA was distributed in even portions. TCRdb keeps only in-frame clones here, not all; method: immunoSEQ multiplex PCR. The sample has about 2 million clones, around 96% seen once; the top ten hold more than 0.9%. The gene calls are TRBV11-2 and TRBJ1-2, with a possible D match to TRBD1 (5 bases). The TCR comes from a man between 18 and 29 years old in good health. Input material: naive CD8+ T cells sorted from blood. This CDR3 reads CASSLGLAPLSYGYTF. DNA for the CDR3: TGTGCCAGCAGCTTGGGACTTGCACCACTCAGCTATGGCTACACCTTC.